Below, 26 T cell receptor beta chains from the same sample are listed, as sequenced in a study of T cells in Graves' hyperthyroidism and ophthalmopathy. What was amplified from RNA transcripts were TCR beta CDR3 regions. When the TCR CDR3 underwent first-round RT-PCR, the HTBI primer set was used. TCRdb itself ran the multiplex PCR reads through MiXCR, one entry per CDR3 protein. The sample yields some 340,000 distinct CDR3 sequences, about an eighth seen once. The sequenced sample was blood. The receptors shown here come from a woman aged 35 to 49 with Graves' ophthalmopathy.

In its sample, this clonotype was seen many times. In DNA, the CDR3 is TGTGCCAGCAGTTTATTAGCGGACTATTACAATGAGCAGTTCTTC. The encoded protein is CASSLLADYYNEQFF. This chain uses TRBV28 with TRBJ2-1, with a weak D call TRBD2 (6 bases). V was pared by 1 base and J by 4 bases, with 11 bases between. Germline-derived CDR1 and CDR2 are MDHEN and SYDVKM. This CDR3 region has 15 residues.

The chain is built from TRBV5-1 and TRBJ1-3, with D perhaps TRBD1 (5 bases). V shed 0 bases and J shed 6 bases, with 7 bases lying between them. The CDR3 is 13 residues long. In germline, CDR1 is SGHRS, CDR2 YFSETQ. CDR3 sequence: CASSLGGKNTIYF. The CDR3 DNA reads TGCGCCAGCAGCTTGGGGGGGAAAAACACCATATATTTT.

The rearrangement joins TRBV9 to TRBJ2-2; TRBD1 agrees at 9 bases. The CDR3 runs 15 residues. J gave up 6 bases and V 3 bases, and 6 bases lay outside the gene matches. Germline V CDR1 and CDR2: SGDLS, YYNGEE. Here the CDR3 reads CASSAQQGAAGELFF. CDR3 DNA: TGTGCCAGCAGCGCCCAACAGGGGGCGGCCGGGGAGCTGTTTTTT.

This sequence joins TRBV10-2 and TRBJ2-1; possible D gene TRBD2, 5 bases. This CDR3 contains 14 residues. Germline CDR1 and CDR2: WSHSY and SAAADI. Trimming removed 3 bases at V and 8 bases at J, with 14 bases between. For the CDR3, the DNA is TGCGCCAGCAGTGAAAGGCGTCTGAGGGATGAGCAGTTCTTC. Its translation: CASSERRLRDEQFF.

This clonotype came up a few times. V and J are TRBV5-6 and TRBJ1-1, with D possibly matching TRBD1 (5 bases). V lost 2 bases and J lost 4, with 9 bases in between. This CDR3 is 13 amino acids long. Germline V lookup: CDR1 SGHDT, CDR2 YYEEEE. CDR3 loop: CASSFTGFTEAFF. The CDR3 DNA sequence: TGTGCCAGCAGCTTTACAGGATTCACTGAAGCTTTCTTT. Full variable domain (rest looked up from reference TRBV5-6 and TRBJ1-1): DAGVTQSPTHLIKTRGQQVTLRCSPKSGHDTVSWYQQALGQGPQFIFQYYEEEERQRGNFPDRFSGHQFPNYSSELNVNALLLGDSALYLCASSFTGFTEAFFGQGTRLTVV.

This clonotype was seen many times. This rearrangement joins TRBV19 to TRBJ1-5; 8 nucleotides align to TRBD1. Germline lookup yields CDR1 LNHDA and CDR2 SQIVND (reference sequence). CDR3 length: 14 residues. V was clipped by 5 bases and J by 5 bases; unmatched bases: 5. CDR3 protein: CASSPQGGYQPQHF. The CDR3 DNA reads TGTGCCAGTAGTCCACAGGGGGGGTATCAGCCCCAGCATTTT.

As to this clonotype: One base away lies a much larger clone, so this may be a sequencing read error. This is likely a read error, given that the CDR3 carries no conserved phenylalanine or tryptophan at its end. The chain recombines TRBV3-1 with TRBJ2-5; 8 bases fit TRBD1. Germline lookup yields CDR1 LGHDT and CDR2 YNNKEL (reference sequence). The CDR3 is 17 residues long. Trimming cost V 0 bases and J 4 bases; bases outside gene matches: 10. CDR3 bases: TGTGCCAGCAGCCAAGATGGGACAGGCCCCTCTCGAGAGACCCAGTACTCC. As protein: CASSQDGTGPSRETQYS.

The chain joins TRBV20-1 to TRBJ2-1, with TRBD2 matching over 12 bases. Germline V gene sequence: CDR1 DFQATT, CDR2 SNEGSKA (reference sequence). The CDR3 runs to 15 residues. V shed 5 bases and J 3 bases; nucleotides not matched to a gene: 5. The CDR3 region is CSAQTSGRFYNEQFF. The DNA of the CDR3 is TGCAGTGCTCAGACTAGCGGGAGATTCTACAATGAGCAGTTCTTC.

This clonotype was counted between two and nine times. V is TRBV6-1 and J is TRBJ1-1; a possible D gene is TRBD1 (6 bases). This CDR3 spans 14 amino acids. Germline CDR1 is MNHNS and CDR2 is SASEGT. Trimming removed 6 bases at V and 1 base at J, with 12 bases between. The CDR3 here is CASREPTGNTEAFF. CDR3 coding DNA: TGTGCCAGCAGGGAACCGACAGGGAACACTGAAGCTTTCTTT.

A remark on this clonotype: This sequence may be a read error, since a much larger clone differs from it by one base. V gene TRBV10-3 combines with J gene TRBJ2-1; 12 positions agree with TRBD2. The CDR3 totals 16 residues. Germline V lookup: CDR1 ENHRY, CDR2 SYGVKD. The CDR3 spells CATSESLAGGYNEQFF. CDR3 coding DNA: TGTGCCACCAGTGAGTCACTAGCGGGAGGCTACAATGAGCAGTTCTTC.

This clonotype showed up many times. The J gene is TRBJ1-3, the V gene TRBV18; 8 nucleotides align to TRBD1. The CDR3 sequence is 13 residues long. Germline-derived CDR1 and CDR2 are KGHSH and LQKENI. The trim removed 10 bases at V and 3 bases at J, leaving 5 bases unmatched. The CDR3, as DNA: TGTGCCACAACCAGGGGGCATGGAAACACCATATATTTT. Protein sequence: CATTRGHGNTIYF.

This clonotype showed up many times. This chain joins TRBV9 and TRBJ1-2; a possible D gene is TRBD1 (5 bases). The CDR3 totals 15 residues. Germline values: CDR1 SGDLS, CDR2 YYNGEE. The germline V and J ends were trimmed by 0 bases and 2 bases, with 11 bases remaining between them. In DNA, the CDR3 is TGTGCCAGCAGCGTAGGTGGGGAGGGGAACTATGGCTACACCTTC. It yields the protein CASSVGGEGNYGYTF. Complete variable domain (other parts from reference TRBV9 and TRBJ1-2): DSGVTQTPKHLITATGQRVTLRCSPRSGDLSVYWYQQSLDQGLQFLIQYYNGEERAKGNILERFSAQQFPDLHSELNLSSLELGDSALYFCASSVGGEGNYGYTFGSGTRLTVV.

There are many counts of this clonotype. The CDR3: CASSLWGAQETQYF. In DNA, the CDR3 is TGTGCCAGCAGCTTGTGGGGCGCCCAAGAGACCCAGTACTTC. This chain links TRBV5-6 with TRBJ2-5, with D possibly TRBD1 on 5 matching bases. The V and J ends lost 1 base and 1 base respectively, with 8 bases between them. The germline CDR1 and CDR2 sequences are SGHDT and YYEEEE. The CDR3 runs 14 residues.

This clonotype was seen repeatedly, ten times or more. The chain employs TRBV6-1 and TRBJ2-5; 9 bases are shared with TRBD2. The CDR3 spans 19 residues. CDR1 is MNHNS, CDR2 SASEGT, per germline. With V trimmed by 5 bases and J by 0 bases, 16 bases remained unmatched. CDR3 sequence (DNA): TGTGCCAGCAGTACCTGGACACCCGGGGCTAGCGGGAACCAAGAGACCCAGTACTTC. Residues: CASSTWTPGASGNQETQYF.

This clonotype came up many times. This rearrangement joins TRBV28 to TRBJ2-4; 10 bases are a match to TRBD2. The CDR3 spans 15 residues. V shed 5 bases, J shed 9 bases, and the junction held 10 bases outside the gene matches. Germline CDR1 MDHEN, CDR2 SYDVKM. The CDR3 is CASSGTLAGRSIQYF. CDR3 sequence (DNA): TGTGCCAGCAGTGGTACACTAGCGGGACGGAGCATTCAGTACTTC.

The chain employs TRBV20-1 and TRBJ2-7, with 9 nucleotides matching TRBD2. CDR3 length: 12 amino acids. V gave up 4 bases and J gave up 3 bases; unmatched junction bases: 1. The germline CDR1 and CDR2 sequences are DFQATT and SNEGSKA (reference sequence). CDR3 sequence: CSAKAGGYEQYF. The CDR3 DNA is TGCAGTGCTAAAGCGGGAGGCTACGAGCAGTACTTC.

The sample holds many counts of this clonotype. CDR3 amino acids: CASSYSGRGAYEQYF. The CDR3 nucleotides read TGTGCCAGCAGTTACTCGGGCAGGGGGGCCTACGAGCAGTACTTC. The chain couples TRBV6-6 to TRBJ2-7, with D possibly matching TRBD1 (7 bases). The CDR3 sequence is 15 residues long. The germline V gene has CDR1 MNHNY and CDR2 SVGAGI (reference sequence). V was cut by 0 bases and J by 2 bases, with 11 bases left in between.

This clonotype was observed a few times. The rearrangement uses TRBV2 and TRBJ2-6; TRBD1 matches at 10 bases. J gave up 2 bases and V 3 bases, and 10 bases lay outside the gene matches. Germline assignment: CDR1 SNHLY and CDR2 FYNNEI. The CDR3 spans 19 residues. The CDR3 DNA reads TGTGCCAGCAGTGACAGATCCGGGACAGGGGCCGCTGGGGCCAACGTCCTGACTTTC. Amino acid sequence: CASSDRSGTGAAGANVLTF.

This clonotype was seen at least ten times. This rearrangement joins TRBV5-1 to TRBJ1-1; D unresolved. Germline V gene sequence: CDR1 SGHRS, CDR2 YFSETQ. V was cut by 1 base and J by 5 bases, with 12 bases left in between. The CDR3 runs 14 residues. CDR3 nucleotides: TGCGCCAGCAGCTTGACAGCACCTAGGACTGAAGCTTTCTTT. Amino acids: CASSLTAPRTEAFF. The full variable domain, completed using reference TRBV5-1 and TRBJ1-1, is KAGVTQTPRYLIKTRGQQVTLSCSPISGHRSVSWYQQTPGQGLQFLFEYFSETQRNKGNFPGRFSGRQFSNSRSEMNVSTLELGDSALYLCASSLTAPRTEAFFGQGTRLTVV.

This clonotype was seen a few times. This chain uses TRBV3-1 with TRBJ2-7; possible D gene TRBD2, 6 bases. Germline CDR1 and CDR2: LGHDT and YNNKEL (reference sequence). Trimming stripped 2 bases from V and 6 bases from J, with 17 bases between. This CDR3 is 15 amino acids long. CDR3 region: CASSQKGGGAIEQYF. Written as DNA, the CDR3 is TGTGCCAGCAGCCAAAAAGGAGGAGGGGCCATCGAGCAGTACTTC.

This clonotype was counted many times. The chain carries TRBV15 and TRBJ1-1, with TRBD1 matching 9 bases. The CDR3 has 13 residues. The germline gives CDR1 LNHNV, CDR2 YYDKDF (reference sequence). V dropped 1 base and J dropped 11; count of bases not matched to a gene: 5. CDR3 sequence: CATSRGRDREAFF. The CDR3 coding sequence is TGTGCCACCAGCAGAGGAAGGGACAGGGAGGCTTTCTTT.

This clonotype was seen ten or more times. This rearrangement joins TRBV11-2 to TRBJ2-3, with 11 bases aligning to TRBD2. This CDR3 has 14 amino acids. The trim removed 3 bases at V and 5 bases at J, leaving 1 base unmatched. Germline CDR1 SGHAT, CDR2 FQNNGV. Written as DNA, the CDR3 is TGTGCCAGCAGCTTTAGCGGGGGGGAAGATACGCAGTATTTT. Protein: CASSFSGGEDTQYF.

The chain recombines TRBV19 with TRBJ2-1; 12 nucleotides line up with TRBD2. The CDR3 runs to 16 residues. The V gene end was trimmed by 2 bases and the J gene end by 6 bases; junction bases not matched to a gene: 5. Germline V CDR1 and CDR2: LNHDA, SQIVND (reference sequence). CDR3 nucleotides: TGTGCCAGTAGTATAAGGTCTAGCGGGAGGGCCAATGAGCAGTTCTTC. This sequence encodes CASSIRSSGRANEQFF.

Here the CDR3 DNA reads TGCAGTGCTAGAGATCTAAGCCTCTCCTACGAGCAGTACTTC. This gives the protein CSARDLSLSYEQYF. This chain joins TRBV20-1 and TRBJ2-7, with D unresolved. Per the germline V gene, CDR1 is DFQATT and CDR2 is SNEGSKA (reference sequence). Trimming took 0 bases from V and 0 from J, leaving 9 bases between them. CDR3 length: 14 residues.

This clonotype was seen ten or more times. The gene calls are TRBV10-3 and TRBJ2-1; possible D gene TRBD1, 6 bases. The CDR3 is made up of 15 amino acids. Germline lookup yields CDR1 ENHRY and CDR2 SYGVKD. V was trimmed by 10 bases and J by 5 bases, leaving 21 bases between them. CDR3 region: CATSPPDRENNEQFF. The CDR3 coding sequence is TGTGCCACTTCCCCACCGGACAGAGAGAACAATGAGCAGTTCTTC.

V and J are TRBV7-2 and TRBJ2-7; possible D gene TRBD1, 7 bases. Germline V gene lookup returns CDR1 SGHTA and CDR2 FQGNSA. This CDR3 region has 18 residues. Trimming pared 1 base from V and 2 bases from J, leaving 21 bases between. The CDR3 protein is CASSLDPIGRDSTYEQYF. For the CDR3, the DNA is TGTGCCAGCAGCTTAGATCCTATAGGGCGGGACAGCACCTACGAGCAGTACTTC.